Presented here are 15 T cell receptor beta chains from one specimen sequenced in a study of T cell clonality in common variable immunodeficiency. Only in-frame clones appear in the TCRdb table, and some are missing; sequencing was by immunoSEQ multiplex PCR. The repertoire shows fewer than 60,000 clones, none seen only once; the top ten take about 2%. What was sequenced was peripheral blood mononuclear cells. All receptors derive from a person between 18 and 75 years old in good health.

The sample holds many counts of this clone. The read comes to an end 3 residues before the CDR3 does, leaving the germline J gene to fill in the end. The chain is built from TRBV5-1 and TRBJ2-3, with 14 nucleotides matching TRBD2. This CDR3 has 18 amino acids. CDR1 is SGHRS, CDR2 YFSETQ, per germline. V shed 3 bases, J shed 5 bases, and the junction held 11 bases outside the gene matches. Partial CDR3 DNA: TGCGCCAGCAGCTCGTTTTGGACTAGCGGGGGGCGGGGAGATACG. Translation gives CASSSFWTSGGRGDT. The whole CDR3 protein reads CASSSFWTSGGRGDTQYF.

This clone has just a few counts. The sequence runs out 3 residues before the end of the CDR3; the remainder is reconstructed from the germline J gene. The V call is TRBV7-8, the J call TRBJ1-6; D unresolved. V was shortened by 1 base and J by 5 bases, with 12 bases between the two germline ends. CDR1 is SGHVS, CDR2 FQNEAQ, per germline. The CDR3 sequence is 16 residues long. The CDR3 region is CASSLGLRQDNSPLHF. CDR3 DNA, as far as it was read: TGTGCCAGCAGCTTAGGTCTTAGGCAGGATAATTCACCC.

This clone was seen more than once but under ten times. The read ends 3 residues before the CDR3 terminus; that terminus is restored from the germline J gene. The chain combines TRBV11-2 with TRBJ2-7; 8 nucleotides line up with TRBD1. The germline V gene encodes CDR1 SGHAT and CDR2 FQNNGV. This CDR3 comprises 15 residues. V was pared by 5 bases and J by 2 bases, with 8 bases of the junction left unmatched. Here the CDR3 reads CASSPRDRLPYEQYF. CDR3 bases read: TGTGCCAGCAGCCCACGGGACAGGCTTCCCTACGAG.

In its sample, this clone was seen many times. The read comes to an end 3 residues before the CDR3 does, leaving the germline J gene to fill in the end. The chain has TRBV4-1 and TRBJ2-6; D remains unclear. Germline assignment: CDR1 MGHRA and CDR2 YSYEKL. Trimming left V 0 bases short and J 2 bases short, with 11 bases between. This CDR3 is built from 17 residues. The covered CDR3 bases are TGCGCCAGCAGCCAAGAATCCGACACCGCTGGGGCCAACGTC. Translated, it gives CASSQESDTAGANV. The entire CDR3 reads CASSQESDTAGANVLTF.

With regard to this clone: The read finishes 3 residues shy of the CDR3 end, and the germline J gene is used to complete it. The rearrangement links TRBV19 to TRBJ2-1, with a tentative D call TRBD2 (7 bases). Trimming stripped 5 bases from V and 9 bases from J, with 17 bases between. Germline values: CDR1 LNHDA, CDR2 SQIVND (reference sequence). The CDR3 totals 14 residues. The CDR3 DNA, read in part, is TGTGCCAGTAGTGGGGGGGCAGGGTATAGTGAG. Translated: CASSGGAGYSE. The CDR3 in full is CASSGGAGYSEQFF.

There are many counts of this clone. The read halts 3 residues ahead of the CDR3 end, with the missing end drawn from the germline J gene. This rearrangement joins TRBV5-1 to TRBJ1-2; D unclear. The ends were cut back, 4 bases at V and 6 bases at J, with 10 bases in the middle. This CDR3 has 12 residues. The germline V gene encodes CDR1 SGHRS and CDR2 YFSETQ. The CDR3 reads CASSDTLNGYTF. Partial CDR3 DNA: TGCGCCAGCAGCGACACATTGAATGGC.

This clone was detected ten times or more. The CDR3 is cut off 3 residues early in the read; its end comes from the germline J gene. This chain joins TRBV5-1 and TRBJ2-3; D is possibly TRBD1 (6 bases). Germline assignment: CDR1 SGHRS and CDR2 YFSETQ. V lost 2 bases and J 2 bases, leaving 9 bases between the germline ends. This CDR3 has 14 amino acids. CDR3 DNA (partial): TGCGCCAGCAGCTTCCGACAGGTCACAGATACG. Translating gives CASSFRQVTDT. The entire CDR3 protein reads CASSFRQVTDTQYF.

This clone was seen many times. The read stops 3 residues short of the end of the CDR3; the missing end is completed from the germline J gene. V usage is TRBV5-1 and J usage is TRBJ2-3; 10 bases are shared with TRBD2. The CDR3 has 15 amino acids. In germline, CDR1 is SGHRS, CDR2 YFSETQ. Losses at the gene ends were 7 bases for V and 1 base for J; bases not matched to a gene: 6. The CDR3 protein is CASSLAGGGTDTQYF. The covered CDR3 bases are TGCGCCAGCTCATTAGCGGGAGGAGGCACAGATACG.

This clone was seen many times. The CDR3 protein is CASSESEGQGNQPQHF. The DNA read from the CDR3 is TGTGCCAGCAGTGAATCGGAGGGACAGGGTAACCAGCCC. The chain links TRBV6-1 to TRBJ1-5, with 9 bases that match TRBD1. The read finishes 3 residues shy of the CDR3 end, and the germline J gene is used to complete it. The ends lost 2 bases at V and 7 bases at J; junction bases unmatched: 9. The CDR3 runs 16 residues. Germline lookup yields CDR1 MNHNS and CDR2 SASEGT.

There are many counts of this clone. The read halts 3 residues ahead of the CDR3 end, with the missing end drawn from the germline J gene. The chain combines TRBV19 with TRBJ2-1, with 11 bases identical to TRBD2. With 5 bases clipped from V and 7 bases from J, the junction kept 4 bases outside the gene matches. Germline loops: CDR1 LNHDA, CDR2 SQIVND (reference sequence). The length of the CDR3 is 14 residues. The CDR3 loop reads CASSPLAGVNEQFF. The sequenced CDR3 bases are TGTGCCAGTAGTCCACTAGCGGGAGTTAATGAG.

In its sample, this clone was seen many times. The DNA ends 3 residues before the CDR3 does, and the rest of the CDR3 is filled in from the germline J gene. The chain couples TRBV2 to TRBJ2-3, with D perhaps TRBD1 (6 bases). The CDR3 extends over 13 amino acids. Germline loops: CDR1 SNHLY, CDR2 FYNNEI. Trimming took off 9 bases at V and 0 bases at J, with 10 bases between the two ends. The DNA read from the CDR3 is TGTGCCAGTAACAGGGCTAGCACAGATACG. This translates into CASNRASTDT. The CDR3, in full, reads CASNRASTDTQYF. Full variable domain (missing parts from reference TRBV2 and TRBJ2-3): EPEVTQTPSHQVTQMGQEVILRCVPISNHLYFYWYRQILGQKVEFLVSFYNNEISEKSEIFDDQFSVERPDGSNFTLKIRSTKLEDSAMYFCASNRASTDTQYFGPGTRLTVL.

The sample holds a few counts of this clone. With the read ending 3 residues before the CDR3 end, the germline J gene is used to fill in that end. This sequence joins TRBV11-2 and TRBJ2-5; possible D gene TRBD1, 5 bases. Deletions cut 0 bases from V and 7 bases from J, with 12 bases between. The CDR3 contains 14 residues. CDR1 is SGHAT, CDR2 FQNNGV, per germline. CDR3 sequence: CASSLEGPQGTQYF. The covered CDR3 bases are TGTGCCAGCAGCTTAGAAGGCCCCCAGGGGACC.

Concerning this clone itself: The read comes to an end 3 residues before the CDR3 does, leaving the germline J gene to fill in the end. The V call is TRBV18, the J call TRBJ2-2; D might be TRBD2 (6 bases). This CDR3 contains 18 residues. Germline values: CDR1 KGHSH, CDR2 LQKENI. This chain's CDR3 is CASSMTGGNKGNNSPLFF. The part of the CDR3 DNA that was read is TGTGCCAGCTCTATGACCGGGGGAAATAAAGGGAACAATTCACCG.

In its sample, this clone was seen many times. The missing CDR3 end, 3 residues past where the read stops, is filled in from the germline J gene. This chain connects TRBV18 to TRBJ1-2, with 8 bases matching TRBD1. Germline CDR1 and CDR2: KGHSH and LQKENI. CDR3 length equals 14 residues. The V segment lost 6 bases and the J segment 3 bases; nucleotides outside the gene matches: 6. Partial CDR3 DNA: TGTGCCAGCTCTCTTATGACAGGGGACTATGGC. Protein: CASSLMTGDYG. In full, the CDR3 reads CASSLMTGDYGYTF. Using reference TRBV18 and TRBJ1-2 for the parts outside the CDR3, the full variable domain is NAGVMQNPRHLVRRRGQEARLRCSPMKGHSHVYWYRQLPEEGLKFMVYLQKENIIDESGMPKERFSAEFPKEGPSILRIQQVVRGDSAAYFCASSLMTGDYGYTFGSGTRLTVV.

This clone showed up just a few times. Read sequence stops 3 residues before the CDR3 end, and the germline J gene provides the missing end. V is TRBV19 and J is TRBJ1-4; 8 bases are shared with TRBD1. From germline, CDR1 is LNHDA and CDR2 SQIVND (reference sequence). The CDR3 contains 15 residues. CDR3 sequence reads: CASTQRDRRANVLFF. The CDR3 DNA, read in part, is TGTGCCAGTACCCAGAGGGACAGGAGGGCCAACGTA.